The entry below gives a single T cell receptor beta chain sequence along with its context. The antigen is not known. These data originate in a study of cytomegalovirus exposure and HLA in healthy donors. On the study more broadly: Inside one of the first data releases sat 80 million to 95 million unique TCRs taken from HLA-typed donors. The study, taken as a whole, reports: Later analysis identified several of the most significant clusters that appeared linked to common viral pathogens. As a later analysis showed, a missense DCLRE1C variant was linked to trimming of TCR beta V- and J-genes.

Germline V lookup: CDR1 SGHAT, CDR2 FQNNGV. Trimming removed 1 base at V and 4 bases at J, with 8 bases between. This CDR3 is 13 amino acids long. PCR was performed using 60 Vbeta and 13 Jbeta primers. Per the original data handling: Among the unique TCR beta chains that a later analysis counted, around 82 million in all, roughly 11 million were shared. Here immunoSEQ multiplex PCR was the method, and the copy in TCRdb shows in-frame clones only, minus some. The DNA gave D and trimming, while V, J and clone size come from that table. Of about 140,000 clones in the sample, about four fifths were seen once.

The sequence was obtained from a female donor in good health and CMV-seronegative. Sequenced: PBMCs. The chain recombines TRBV11-2 with TRBJ2-7; D uncertain. CDR3 in DNA: TGTGCCAGCAGCTTAGCACAGAAATACGAGCAGTACTTC. It yields the protein CASSLAQKYEQYF.